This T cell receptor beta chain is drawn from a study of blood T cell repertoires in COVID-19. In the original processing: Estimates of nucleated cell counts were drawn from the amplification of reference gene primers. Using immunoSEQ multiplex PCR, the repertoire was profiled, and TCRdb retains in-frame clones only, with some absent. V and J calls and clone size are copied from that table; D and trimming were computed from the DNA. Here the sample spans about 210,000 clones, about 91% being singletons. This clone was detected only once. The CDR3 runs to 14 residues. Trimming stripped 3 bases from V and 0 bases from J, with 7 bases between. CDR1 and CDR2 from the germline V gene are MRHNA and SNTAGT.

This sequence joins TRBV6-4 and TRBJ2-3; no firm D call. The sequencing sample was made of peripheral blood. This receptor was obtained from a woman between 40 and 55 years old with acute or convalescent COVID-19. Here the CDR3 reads CASSESHSTDTQYF. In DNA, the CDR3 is TGTGCCAGCAGTGAGTCCCATAGCACAGATACGCAGTATTTT.